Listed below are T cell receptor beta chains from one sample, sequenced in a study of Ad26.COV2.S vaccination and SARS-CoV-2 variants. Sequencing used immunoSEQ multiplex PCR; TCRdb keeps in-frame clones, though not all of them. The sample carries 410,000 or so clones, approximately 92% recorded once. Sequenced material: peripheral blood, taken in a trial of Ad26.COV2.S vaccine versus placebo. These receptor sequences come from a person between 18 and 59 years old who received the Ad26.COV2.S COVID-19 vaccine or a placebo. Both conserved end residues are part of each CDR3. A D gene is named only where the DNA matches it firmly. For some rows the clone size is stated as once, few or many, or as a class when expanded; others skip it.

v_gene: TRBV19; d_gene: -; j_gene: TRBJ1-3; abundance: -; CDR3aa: CASTWGPGNTIYF; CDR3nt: TGTGCCAGTACATGGGGACCTGGAAACACCATATATTTT
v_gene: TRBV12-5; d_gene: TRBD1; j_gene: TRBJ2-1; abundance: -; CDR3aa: CASGQGNQYNEQFF; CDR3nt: TGTGCTAGTGGACAGGGGAACCAGTACAATGAGCAGTTCTTC
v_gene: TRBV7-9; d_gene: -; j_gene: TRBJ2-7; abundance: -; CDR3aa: CASSFLGAGYEQYF; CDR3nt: TGTGCCAGCAGCTTTTTGGGGGCGGGTTACGAGCAGTACTTC
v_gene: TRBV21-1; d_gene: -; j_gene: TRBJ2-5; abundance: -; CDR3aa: CASSKAGTEYQETQYF; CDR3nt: TGTGCCAGCAGCAAAGCGGGGACAGAGTACCAAGAGACCCAGTACTTC
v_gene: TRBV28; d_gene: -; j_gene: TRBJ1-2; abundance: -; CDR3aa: CASSLTIRGYTF; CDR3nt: TGTGCCAGCAGCCTCACGATCCGCGGCTACACCTTC
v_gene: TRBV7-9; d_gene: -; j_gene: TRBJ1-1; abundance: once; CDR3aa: CASSSSWGRATEAFF; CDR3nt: -
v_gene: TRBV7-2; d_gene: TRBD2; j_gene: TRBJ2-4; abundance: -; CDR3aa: CASSTSGTTPKNIQYF; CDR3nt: TGTGCCAGCAGCACTAGCGGGACCACGCCTAAAAACATTCAGTACTTC
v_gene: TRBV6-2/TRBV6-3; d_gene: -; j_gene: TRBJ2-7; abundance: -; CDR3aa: CASSLPSKSYEQYF; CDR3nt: TGTGCCAGCAGTTTGCCTAGTAAGTCCTACGAGCAGTACTTC
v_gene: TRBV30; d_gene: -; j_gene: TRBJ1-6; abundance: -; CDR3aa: CAWSVGGGNSPLHF; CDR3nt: TGTGCCTGGAGTGTGGGGGGTGGTAATTCACCCCTCCACTTT
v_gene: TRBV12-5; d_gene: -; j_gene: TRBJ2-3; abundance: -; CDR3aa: CASGQREGDTQYF; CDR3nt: TGTGCTAGTGGTCAACGGGAAGGCGATACGCAGTATTTT
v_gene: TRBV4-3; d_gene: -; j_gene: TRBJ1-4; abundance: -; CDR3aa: CASSPATAEPHNEKLFF; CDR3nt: TGCGCCAGCAGCCCAGCCACAGCAGAACCCCATAATGAAAAACTGTTTTTT
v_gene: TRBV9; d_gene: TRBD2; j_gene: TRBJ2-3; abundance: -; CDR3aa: CASSPWTSGGAGTQYF; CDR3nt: TGTGCCAGCAGCCCGTGGACTAGCGGGGGGGCAGGAACGCAGTATTTT
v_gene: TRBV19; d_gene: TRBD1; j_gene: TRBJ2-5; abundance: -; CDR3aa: CASSYPQQGAEQETQYF; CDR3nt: TGTGCCAGTAGCTACCCCCAACAGGGGGCGGAACAAGAGACCCAGTACTTC
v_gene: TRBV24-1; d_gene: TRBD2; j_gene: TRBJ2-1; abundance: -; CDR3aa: CATSDHKRGPGNEQFF; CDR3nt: TGTGCCACCAGTGACCATAAGCGGGGTCCGGGCAATGAGCAGTTCTTC
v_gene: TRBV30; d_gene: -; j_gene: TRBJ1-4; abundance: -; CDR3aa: CAWTSGFEKLFF; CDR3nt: TGTGCCTGGACGTCGGGGTTTGAAAAACTGTTTTTT
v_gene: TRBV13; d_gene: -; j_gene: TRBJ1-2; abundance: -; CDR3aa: CASSRGRSNYGYTF; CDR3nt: TGTGCCAGCAGCCGGGGACGGAGTAACTATGGCTACACCTTC
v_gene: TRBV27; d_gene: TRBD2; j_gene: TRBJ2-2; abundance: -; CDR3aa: CASSLRDYGTGELFF; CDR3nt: TGTGCCAGCAGTTTAAGGGACTACGGCACCGGGGAGCTGTTTTTT
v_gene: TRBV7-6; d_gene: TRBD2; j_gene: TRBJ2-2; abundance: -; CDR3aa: CASSASGGNTGELFF; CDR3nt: TGTGCCAGCAGCGCCAGCGGGGGGAACACCGGGGAGCTGTTTTTT
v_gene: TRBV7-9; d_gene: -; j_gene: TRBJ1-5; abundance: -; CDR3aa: CASSLDNSNQPQHF; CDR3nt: TGTGCCAGCAGCTTAGACAATAGCAATCAGCCCCAGCATTTT
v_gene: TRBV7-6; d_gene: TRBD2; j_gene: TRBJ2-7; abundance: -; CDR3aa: CASSLGGLGLAGSYEQYF; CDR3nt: TGTGCCAGCAGCTTAGGGGGCTTGGGACTAGCGGGGAGCTACGAGCAGTACTTC
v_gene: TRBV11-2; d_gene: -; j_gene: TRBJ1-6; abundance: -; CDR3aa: CASSLGPGYSPLHF; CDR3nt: TGTGCCAGCAGCTTAGGCCCAGGTTATTCACCCCTCCACTTT
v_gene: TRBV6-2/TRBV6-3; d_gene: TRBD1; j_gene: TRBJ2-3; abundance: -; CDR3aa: CASSRFDVHRDRGFFADTQYF; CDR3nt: TGTGCCAGCAGTAGATTCGACGTACACCGGGACAGGGGTTTTTTCGCAGATACGCAGTATTTT
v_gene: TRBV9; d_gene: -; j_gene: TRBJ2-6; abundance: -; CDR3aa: CASSVDPGANVLTF; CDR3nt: TGTGCCAGCAGCGTAGATCCTGGGGCCAACGTCCTGACTTTC
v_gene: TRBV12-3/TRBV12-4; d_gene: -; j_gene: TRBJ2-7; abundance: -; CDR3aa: CASSLAAYEQYF; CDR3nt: TGTGCCAGCAGTTTAGCGGCATACGAGCAGTACTTC
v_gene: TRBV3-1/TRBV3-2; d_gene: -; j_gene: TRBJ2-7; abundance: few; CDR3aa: CASSLRGSYEQYF; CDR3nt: TGTGCCAGCAGCTTAAGGGGCTCCTACGAGCAGTACTTC
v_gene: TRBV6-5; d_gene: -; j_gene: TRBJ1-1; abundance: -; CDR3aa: CASGPVNTEAFF; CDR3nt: TGTGCCTCAGGGCCGGTGAACACTGAAGCTTTCTTT
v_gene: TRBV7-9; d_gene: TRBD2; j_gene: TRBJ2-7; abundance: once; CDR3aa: CASSLTPRASGLYEQYF; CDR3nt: TGTGCCAGCAGCCTAACCCCTCGGGCTAGCGGACTCTACGAGCAGTACTTC
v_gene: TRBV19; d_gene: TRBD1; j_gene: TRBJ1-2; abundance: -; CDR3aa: CASSILGQGLFFYGYTF; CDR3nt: TGTGCCAGTAGTATACTGGGACAGGGCCTTTTTTTCTATGGCTACACCTTC
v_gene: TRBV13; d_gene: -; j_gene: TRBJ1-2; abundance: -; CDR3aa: CASSFTTRRVPGYTF; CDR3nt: TGTGCCAGCAGCTTCACCACCCGCCGCGTCCCGGGCTACACCTTC
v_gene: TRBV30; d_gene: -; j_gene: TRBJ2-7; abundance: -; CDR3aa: CAWSSEISYEQYF; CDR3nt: TGTGCCTGGAGTTCGGAGATCTCCTACGAGCAGTACTTC
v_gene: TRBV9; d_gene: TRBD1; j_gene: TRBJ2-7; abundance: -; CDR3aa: CASSISGQGNEQYF; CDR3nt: TGTGCCAGCAGCATCTCCGGACAGGGGAACGAGCAGTACTTC
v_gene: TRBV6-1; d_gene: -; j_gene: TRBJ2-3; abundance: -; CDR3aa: CASSEERRRTSTDTQYF; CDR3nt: TGTGCCAGCAGTGAAGAACGGAGGCGAACTAGCACAGATACGCAGTATTTT
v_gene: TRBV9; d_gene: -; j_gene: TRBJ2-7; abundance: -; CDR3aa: CASSGTGQIYEQYF; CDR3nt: TGTGCCAGCAGCGGGACCGGACAAATATACGAGCAGTACTTC
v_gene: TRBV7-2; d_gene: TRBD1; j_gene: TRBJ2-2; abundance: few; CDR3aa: CASSLGAGTGVTGELFF; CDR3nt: TGTGCCAGCAGCTTAGGCGCCGGGACAGGAGTCACCGGGGAGCTGTTTTTT
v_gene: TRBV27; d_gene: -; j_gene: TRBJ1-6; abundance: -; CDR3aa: CASSPPGLPNSPLHF; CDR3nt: TGTGCCAGCAGTCCGCCGGGACTGCCCAATTCACCCCTCCACTTT
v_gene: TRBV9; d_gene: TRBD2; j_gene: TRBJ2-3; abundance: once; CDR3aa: CASSAGTSYSHTQYF; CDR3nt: TGTGCCAGCAGCGCCGGGACTAGCTATAGTCATACGCAGTATTTT
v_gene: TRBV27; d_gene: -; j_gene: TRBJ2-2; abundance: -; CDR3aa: CASSSQGRNTGELFF; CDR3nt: TGTGCCAGCAGTTCCCAGGGAAGGAACACCGGGGAGCTGTTTTTT
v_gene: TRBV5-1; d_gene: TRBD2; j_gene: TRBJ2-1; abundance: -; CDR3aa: CASSFRRGEYNEQFF; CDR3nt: TGCGCCAGCAGCTTTCGTCGGGGGGAATACAATGAGCAGTTCTTC
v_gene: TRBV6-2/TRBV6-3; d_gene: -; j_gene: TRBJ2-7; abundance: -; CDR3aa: CASSYSRGSSYEQYF; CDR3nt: TGTGCCAGCAGTTACTCGCGGGGTTCATCCTACGAGCAGTACTTC